These T cell receptor beta chains were read from a single sample in a study of blood T cell repertoires in COVID-19. Sequencing was performed with immunoSEQ multiplex PCR; in TCRdb, only in-frame clones are kept and a portion is missing. This sample has hundreds of thousands of clones, with roughly four fifths found just once. Sequencing input: peripheral blood. All receptors derive from a woman in her 70s with acute or convalescent COVID-19. CDR3s include the opening cysteine and the closing phenylalanine or tryptophan. Fields, in order: D gene, J gene, V gene, clone size, CDR3 protein, CDR3 DNA. The D gene is left open where the match is weak. Clone size appears in some rows only: once, few, many, or a class for an expanded clone.

NA,TRBJ1-1,TRBV19,NA,CASSWGGNTEAFF,TGTGCCAGTAGTTGGGGAGGGAACACTGAAGCTTTCTTT
NA,TRBJ1-1,TRBV3-1/TRBV3-2,once,CASSPTGTEAFF,TGTGCCAGCAGCCCGACAGGCACTGAAGCTTTCTTT
NA,TRBJ2-3,TRBV7-9,NA,CASSYEGLRGVDTQYF,TGTGCCAGCAGCTACGAAGGCCTTCGGGGAGTAGATACGCAGTATTTT
NA,TRBJ1-2,TRBV28,NA,CASISHRDFSYTF,TGTGCCAGCATATCCCACAGGGATTTTAGCTACACCTTC
TRBD1,TRBJ1-2,TRBV7-2,NA,CASSGSTGTFYGYTF,TGTGCCAGCAGCGGATCGACAGGGACGTTCTATGGCTACACCTTC
NA,TRBJ1-5,TRBV15,few,CATSRENDNVVQPQHF,TGTGCCACCAGCAGGGAAAATGACAATGTTGTCCAGCCCCAGCATTTT
NA,TRBJ1-2,TRBV7-2,NA,CASSRDNLSGYTF,TGTGCCAGCAGCCGTGATAACCTCAGTGGCTACACCTTC
NA,TRBJ2-3,TRBV3-1/TRBV3-2,NA,CASSRQYDTQYF,TGTGCCAGCAGCCGTCAGTATGATACGCAGTATTTT
TRBD1,TRBJ1-2,TRBV11-2,NA,CASSLDLRQGYFGYTF,TGTGCCAGCAGCTTAGACTTAAGACAGGGTTATTTTGGCTACACCTTC
NA,TRBJ1-2,TRBV15,NA,CATSSAGKEYGYTF,TGTGCCACCAGCAGCGCAGGGAAAGAGTATGGCTACACCTTC
NA,TRBJ2-7,TRBV5-6,NA,CASSMRQTRSYEQYF,TGTGCCAGCAGTATGAGACAGACCCGCTCCTACGAGCAGTACTTC
NA,TRBJ1-3,TRBV5-5,NA,CASSFTGSGNTIYF,TGTGCCAGCAGCTTCACGGGCTCTGGAAACACCATATATTTT
NA,TRBJ1-2,TRBV7-2,NA,CASSPRADGYTF,TGTGCCAGCAGCCCCCGTGCGGATGGCTACACCTTC
TRBD1,TRBJ1-2,TRBV3-1/TRBV3-2,NA,CASSPRQGIAYGYTF,TGTGCCAGCAGCCCCAGACAGGGGATCGCCTATGGCTACACCTTC
TRBD1,TRBJ1-5,TRBV9,NA,CASSVGDGDRVQPQHF,TGTGCCAGCAGCGTAGGTGATGGAGACAGGGTACAGCCCCAGCATTTT
TRBD2,TRBJ2-1,TRBV19,NA,CASSLQGLAGYNEQFF,TGTGCCAGTAGTCTCCAAGGACTAGCGGGCTACAATGAGCAGTTCTTC
TRBD1,TRBJ1-2,TRBV18,few,CASSGDRANGYTF,TGTGCCAGCTCAGGGGACAGGGCAAATGGCTACACCTTC
NA,TRBJ1-5,TRBV10-3,NA,CATRGGDAVQPQHF,TGTGCCACGCGGGGGGGGGACGCGGTTCAGCCCCAGCATTTT
NA,TRBJ2-2,TRBV29-1,NA,CSVRNTGELFF,TGCAGCGTTCGGAACACCGGGGAGCTGTTTTTT
NA,TRBJ1-5,TRBV6-2/TRBV6-3,NA,CASSYTGRGNQPQHF,TGTGCCAGCAGTTATACAGGAAGAGGCAATCAGCCCCAGCATTTT
NA,TRBJ1-2,TRBV7-2,NA,CASSLVEQTYGYTF,TGTGCCAGCAGCTTAGTGGAACAGACCTATGGCTACACCTTC
TRBD1,TRBJ1-1,TRBV7-2,few,CASSLTGSGRRSTEAFF,TGTGCCAGCAGCTTGACAGGGTCGGGGAGAAGGAGCACTGAAGCTTTCTTT
TRBD2,TRBJ2-2,TRBV7-2,NA,CASSLTGLPNTGELFF,TGTGCCAGCAGCTTAACGGGACTACCTAACACCGGGGAGCTGTTTTTT